These 10 T cell receptor beta chains share one sample of origin, sequenced in a study of T-cell memory formation after mild COVID-19. MiXCR, run by TCRdb on the 5' RACE reads, gives a single entry per CDR3 protein. This sample carries some 290,000 distinct CDR3 sequences, about a sixth of them seen once, and the ten largest clones take around a fifth. The sequenced sample consisted of PBMCs or a T cell subset sorted from them (not recorded which). The origin of the receptors is a man aged 18 to 35 who had mild COVID-19 (a few samples of this study predate the infection). Cell type and time point are not known.

CDR3 loop: CASSSWTLLSGANVLTF. As DNA, the CDR3 is TGTGCCAGCAGTTCTTGGACACTCCTCTCTGGGGCCAACGTCCTGACTTTC. The rearrangement uses TRBV12-3 or TRBV12-4 and TRBJ2-6; D possibly corresponds to TRBD1 (5 bases). V was trimmed by 4 bases and J by 0 bases, leaving 13 bases between them. The CDR3 loop spans 17 amino acids.

The chain is built from TRBV6-1 and TRBJ2-2, with TRBD1 matching 8 bases. In germline, CDR1 is MNHNS, CDR2 SASEGT. Trimming at V came to 5 bases and at J to 7 bases, leaving 15 bases not matched to a gene. This CDR3 has 17 residues. CDR3: CASSFRQGKALVGELFF. DNA for the CDR3: TGTGCCAGCAGTTTCCGACAGGGGAAGGCGTTGGTCGGGGAGCTGTTTTTT.

This sequence joins TRBV5-6 and TRBJ2-7, with TRBD1 identical over 7 bases. The CDR3 sequence is 15 residues long. Per the germline V gene, CDR1 is SGHDT and CDR2 is YYEEEE. V was pared by 4 bases and J by 5 bases, with 12 bases of the junction left unmatched. CDR3 coding DNA: TGTGCCAGCAGCATTACCCCCGGGACAGTGCACGAGCAGTACTTC. The encoded protein is CASSITPGTVHEQYF.

CDR3 sequence reads: CATGRPGLPSEKLFF. For the CDR3, the DNA is TGTGCCACCGGCCGACCCGGGTTACCGAGTGAAAAACTGTTTTTT. This chain links TRBV3-2 with TRBJ1-4; the table's D call of TRBD1 was not tested on the DNA. TRBV3-2 is listed as a pseudogene. The CDR3 spans 15 residues.

The gene calls are TRBV4-3 and TRBJ2-1, with a tentative D call TRBD2 (7 bases). This CDR3 has 14 amino acids. V was cut by 8 bases and J by 9 bases, with 20 bases left in between. CDR1 is LGHNA, CDR2 YSLEER, per germline. The CDR3 region is CASGPKAGAIEQFF. The CDR3 DNA reads as TGCGCCAGCGGCCCAAAGGCGGGGGCTATTGAGCAGTTCTTC.

The V and J genes are TRBV27 and TRBJ2-2; no definite D call. The CDR3 loop spans 13 amino acids. Germline-derived CDR1 and CDR2 are MNHEY and SMNVEV (reference sequence). Deletions cut 2 bases from V and 5 bases from J, with 6 bases between. The CDR3 DNA reads as TGTGCCAGCAGTTTACGGAAAACCGGGGAGCTGTTTTTT. This codes for CASSLRKTGELFF.

This clonotype was counted many times. The chain couples TRBV24-1 to TRBJ2-3; 8 positions match TRBD1. With 5 bases clipped from V and 2 bases from J, the junction kept 2 bases outside the gene matches. Germline CDR1 reads KGHDR; CDR2 reads SFDVKD. CDR3 length equals 14 residues. CDR3 bases: TGTGCCACCAGTGGGGACAGGACCACAGATACGCAGTATTTT. Its protein product is CATSGDRTTDTQYF.

The chain recombines TRBV15 with TRBJ2-1, with TRBD1 identical over 9 bases. After removal of 8 bases from V and 1 base from J, the junction contained 3 bases not matched to a gene. The CDR3 totals 14 residues. Germline CDR1 LNHNV, CDR2 YYDKDF (reference sequence). This CDR3 is CATGGTGSYNEQFF. In DNA form, the CDR3 reads TGTGCCACCGGGGGGACAGGGTCCTACAATGAGCAGTTCTTC.

The table lists this clonotype with a few counts. The chain uses TRBV4-3 and TRBJ2-3, with 11 nucleotides matching TRBD2. V lost 0 bases to trimming and J lost 4 bases; unmatched junction nucleotides: 3. The CDR3 sequence is 16 residues long. In germline, CDR1 is LGHNA, CDR2 YSLEER. The CDR3 sequence: CASSQEVLAGADTQYF. CDR3 DNA sequence: TGCGCCAGCAGCCAAGAGGTACTAGCGGGGGCAGATACGCAGTATTTT.

V is TRBV24-1 and J is TRBJ2-2; 7 bases are a match to TRBD1. The germline CDR1 and CDR2 sequences are KGHDR and SFDVKD. V lost 4 bases, J lost 7 bases, and 11 bases stayed unmatched. The CDR3 is 16 amino acids. The CDR3: CATSDGLEQGHGELFF. CDR3 DNA: TGTGCCACCAGTGACGGTTTGGAACAGGGGCACGGGGAGCTGTTTTTT.